This T cell receptor beta chain was profiled in a study of control samples from healthy donors and cancer patients. Germline values: CDR1 MGHDK, CDR2 SYGVNS. Germline trimming cut 3 bases from V and 3 bases from J; bases unmatched to any gene: 7. The CDR3 consists of 16 residues. The repertoire was sequenced with immunoSEQ multiplex PCR; TCRdb's copy has only in-frame clones and lacks some. This sample has fewer than 200,000 clones, with 90% to 95% found just once. Sequenced material: blood. The source is a man younger than 35 in good health. This chain uses TRBV25-1 with TRBJ2-2; TRBD1 matches 7 bases. DNA for the CDR3: TGTGCCAGCAGTGACCCTACTGACAGGGACACCGGGGAGCTGTTTTTT. Protein sequence: CASSDPTDRDTGELFF. Using reference TRBV25-1 and TRBJ2-2 for the parts outside the CDR3, the full variable domain is EADIYQTPRYLVIGTGKKITLECSQTMGHDKMYWYQQDPGMELHLIHYSYGVNSTEKGDLSSESTVSRIRTEHFPLTLESARPSHTSQYLCASSDPTDRDTGELFFGEGSRLTVL.